This note documents a single T cell receptor (beta chain) sequence. Its antigen remains unknown. This specimen belongs to a study of cytomegalovirus exposure and HLA in healthy donors. Turning to the study itself: An early data release held tens of millions of unique TCRs from HLA-typed donors. Study-level points and caveats: TCR beta sequences reportedly predicted the HLA-A and HLA-B alleles of most subjects accurately.

At collection, donors were nominally healthy, but unrecorded immune exposures were probable. With 60 Vbeta and 13 Jbeta primers, the PCR was carried out. Profiled with immunoSEQ multiplex PCR; TCRdb holds only in-frame clones, not every one. The sample totals approximately 190,000 clones. V lost 5 bases and J 0 bases, leaving 14 bases between the germline ends. This CDR3 spans 16 amino acids. Germline V gene sequence: CDR1 SSHAT, CDR2 FNYEAQ (reference sequence). The specimen was PBMCs. The chain carries TRBV7-7 and TRBJ2-1; possibly TRBD2 for D (5 bases). The receptor was derived from a boy younger than 18 in good health and CMV-seronegative. CDR3 sequence reads: CASSPYGVSSYNEQFF. The CDR3 DNA is TGTGCCAGCAGCCCATACGGGGTCAGCTCCTACAATGAGCAGTTCTTC.